This T cell receptor beta chain was recovered during a study of beta chain features in type 1 diabetes. General study points: The study found moderately but significantly shorter TCRB CDR3s in all four CD4+ subsets of Type 1 diabetes patients. A potential PCR bias toward shorter templates would be equal in patient and control samples.

In regard to this clone: No antigen is known for it. The junction shows a germline mismatch at one end, possibly a read error.

The CDR3 sequence is 15 residues long. Germline CDR1 and CDR2: SNHLY and FYNNEI. What was sequenced were expressed TCRB transcripts, since all of the isolated RNA had been reverse transcribed. Assay used: immunoSEQ multiplex PCR; TCRdb lists only in-frame clones, some missing. The data contain under 300,000 clones, approximately 20% of them singletons. The clonotype originates from a woman in her thirties or forties with type 1 diabetes. The sequencing input was naive CD4+ T cells from blood. This chain links TRBV2 with TRBJ2-1; 10 bases map to TRBD2. The CDR3 coding sequence is TGTGCCACCAGTCTCGGGACTAGCGCCTACAATGAGCAGTTCTTC. It codes for CATSLGTSAYNEQFF.